This T cell receptor beta chain was sequenced for a study of blood T cell repertoires in COVID-19 (TCRdb year 2020). Concerning the study at large: Samples from collaborators originated in the United States, Italy and Spain and spanned both the acute and convalescent phases of COVID-19. The repertoires were released in a freely available public database intended as a resource for research on the immune response to SARS-CoV-2. Subjects who had been exposed to COVID-19, were actively infected with it, or had recovered from it provided the deeply sampled blood TCRbeta repertoires that made up the dataset. The prospective study material was composed of cDNA or gDNA derived from T cells, B-cell-depleted T cells, or PBMCs. The samples were drawn from the first 160 participants of the ongoing ImmuneRACE study and from 1,254 subjects provided by 6 global collaborators. Where available, HLA class I and class II types were taken from metadata supplied by the sample provider and were not determined by assay-based typing. The sample metadata nearly always contained a de-identified subject ID, COVID-19 status, age in years and sex.

The paper's findings and limits, for the study overall: The amount of clinical and demographic metadata varied by source and participant and was provided uncurated.

The collaborating institutions used their own protocols to collect whole blood in K2EDTA tubes. For TCRbeta analysis, collaborators shipped samples as frozen whole blood, isolated PBMCs, or DNA extracted from either of those sample types. A remark on this clone: No antigen is known for it. Base-call qualities are not available, and no considerably larger clone is one nucleotide away.

TCRbeta CDR3 regions were amplified from genomic DNA using the immunoSEQ Assay, a bias-controlled multiplex PCR. The study's own analysis went as follows. Nucleated cell counts per sample were estimated from amplification of reference gene primers within the assay. To quantify the absolute abundance of each unique TCRbeta CDR3 rearrangement, sequence reads were collapsed and filtered. For each sample, productive Simpson clonality was calculated by taking the square root of Simpson's diversity index across productive rearrangements. TCRdb holds this immuneACCESS table with in-frame rearrangements only. Some clones are missing; in checked studies, unresolved V genes explain under half, and the rest has no known cause. That table is the source of V, J and clone size, and D and trimming were worked out from the DNA. The sample contains roughly 200,000 clones, about 88% of them found a single time. The top ten clones comprise under 2% of the sample.

Taken from the germline V gene (reference sequence), the CDR1 and CDR2 loops are LGHDT and YNNKEL. From its cysteine to its phenylalanine, the CDR3 spans 14 amino acids. Only the CDR3 DNA stays, 42 bases, in frame from base 1. Trimming costs V 0 bases and J 5 bases, and their ends lie 10 bases apart. The rearrangement combines TRBV3-1 (or the pseudogene TRBV3-2) with TRBJ1-2; the D region possibly corresponds to TRBD1 (5 bases align). The sequencing sample was made of peripheral blood. The sequence was obtained from a man aged 65-85 years with acute or convalescent COVID-19. The DNA sequence reads TGTGCCAGCAGCCAAGATGGGGGGAGTTATGGCTACACCTTC. Translated, this gives CASSQDGGSYGYTF.